The next 26 T cell receptor beta chains were all read from a single sample in a study of shared clonotypes between healthy human individuals. Only in-frame clones appear in the TCRdb table, and some are missing; sequencing was by immunoSEQ multiplex PCR. The sample shows roughly 500,000 clones, 79% of them seen only once. The material sequenced was PBMCs. The receptors stem from a woman aged 40 to 55 in good health. Some clones in this sample may be carry-over from other donors' samples.

The CDR3 region is CASSPSSLAHEQFF. CDR3 coding DNA: TGTGCCAGCAGCCCCAGCTCTCTAGCCCATGAGCAGTTCTTC. The chain joins TRBV7-9 to TRBJ2-1, with D perhaps matching TRBD2 (5 bases). Germline assignment: CDR1 SEHNR and CDR2 FQNEAQ (reference sequence). The CDR3 has 14 amino acids. The V end lost 5 bases, the J end lost 8 bases, and 16 bases lay between the germline ends.

This chain uses TRBV2 with TRBJ2-4; D possibly corresponds to TRBD1 (5 bases). Germline CDR1 is SNHLY and CDR2 is FYNNEI. V was pared by 6 bases and J by 3 bases, with 12 bases between. The CDR3 is 14 amino acids. CDR3 nucleotides: TGTGCCAGCAGATTTGGGCAGGGCAAAAACATTCAGTACTTC. This gives the protein CASRFGQGKNIQYF.

The chain has TRBV30 and TRBJ2-5; the D gene is possibly TRBD2 (6 bases). The CDR3 extends over 14 amino acids. The germline V gene has CDR1 GTSNPN and CDR2 SVGIG (reference sequence). V lost 0 bases to trimming and J lost 9 bases, with 17 bases between them. The DNA for the CDR3 is TGTGCCTGGAGTGTACCAGGAGGGTCTCAGGCCCAGTACTTC. Residues: CAWSVPGGSQAQYF.

With respect to this clone: A much more abundant neighbour one base away suggests this may be a read error. This chain links TRBV6-4 with TRBJ2-3, with D uncertain. Germline CDR1 is MRHNA and CDR2 is SNTAGT. The CDR3 is 13 amino acids. Trimming stripped 2 bases from V and 3 bases from J, with 6 bases between. This CDR3 reads CASSDAETDTQYF. The CDR3, as DNA: TGTGCCAGCAGTGACGCAGAGACAGATACGCAGTATTTT.

This clone was observed a single time. The gene calls are TRBV7-9 and TRBJ2-5; 9 nucleotides match TRBD2. This CDR3 region has 15 residues. V was clipped by 8 bases and J by 5 bases; unmatched bases: 12. The germline V gene has CDR1 SEHNR and CDR2 FQNEAQ (reference sequence). In DNA form, the CDR3 reads TGTGCCAGCGATACCCTTAGCGGGAGCGCGGAGACCCAGTACTTC. Encoded protein: CASDTLSGSAETQYF.

The chain uses TRBV7-7 and TRBJ2-5; D is ambiguous. From germline, CDR1 is SSHAT and CDR2 FNYEAQ (reference sequence). V was cut by 1 base and J by 5 bases, with 5 bases left in between. This CDR3 has 12 amino acids. The CDR3 bases are TGTGCCAGCAGCTTAGACCGGGAGACCCAGTACTTC. Residues: CASSLDRETQYF. Based on the CDR3 plus reference TRBV7-7 and TRBJ2-5, the full variable domain is GAGVSQSPRYKVTKRGQDVTLRCDPISSHATLYWYQQALGQGPEFLTYFNYEAQPDKSGLPSDRFSAERPEGSISTLTIQRTEQRDSAMYRCASSLDRETQYFGPGTRLLVL.

The genes are TRBV6-5 and TRBJ1-1, with 9 bases matching TRBD1. The CDR3 is 15 amino acids. Germline CDR1 and CDR2: MNHEY and SVGAGI. J was trimmed by 4 bases and V by 6 bases; bases with no gene match: 9. The CDR3 nucleotides are TGTGCCAGCAGACCCTGGGACAGGGTGGGCACTGAAGCTTTCTTT. It codes for CASRPWDRVGTEAFF.

This clone was counted between two and nine times. This rearrangement joins TRBV2 to TRBJ1-3, with TRBD1 as a possible D gene (6 bases). The CDR3 sequence is 14 residues long. The germline V gene has CDR1 SNHLY and CDR2 FYNNEI. Trimming removed 11 bases at V and 0 bases at J, with 14 bases between. CDR3 region: CAGARTDSGNTIYF. CDR3 in DNA: TGTGCCGGCGCCCGGACAGACTCTGGAAACACCATATATTTT.

The chain couples TRBV5-8 to TRBJ2-7; no definite D call. Germline loops: CDR1 SGHTS, CDR2 YDEGEE. This CDR3 contains 11 residues. V shed 4 bases and J shed 4 bases, with 6 bases lying between them. CDR3 coding DNA: TGTGCCAGCAGCGTGATATACGAGCAGTACTTC. Protein: CASSVIYEQYF.

This chain's CDR3 is CASSLNRTSGRFYEQYF. The CDR3 bases are TGTGCCAGCAGCTTAAATAGGACTAGCGGGAGATTCTACGAGCAGTACTTC. The chain recombines TRBV7-3 with TRBJ2-7; 13 bases align to TRBD2. This CDR3 contains 17 residues. The V gene end was trimmed by 1 base and the J gene end by 3 bases; junction bases not matched to a gene: 6. Germline lookup yields CDR1 SGHTA and CDR2 FQGTGA. Drawing the rest from reference TRBV7-3 and TRBJ2-7, the complete variable domain is GAGVSQTPSNKVTEKGKYVELRCDPISGHTALYWYRQSLGQGPEFLIYFQGTGAADDSGLPNDRFFAVRPEGSVSTLKIQRTERGDSAVYLCASSLNRTSGRFYEQYFGPGTRLTVT.

This sequence joins TRBV4-2 and TRBJ1-2; D is perhaps TRBD1 (5 bases). CDR1 and CDR2 (germline): LGHNA, YNFKEQ. Trimming removed 1 base at V and 8 bases at J, with 17 bases between. CDR3 length: 15 residues. CDR3 bases: TGTGCCAGCAGCCAAGCGATCGGGGCCCCCGACGGCTACACCTTC. It specifies CASSQAIGAPDGYTF.

The V and J genes are TRBV11-2 and TRBJ1-1, with D possibly TRBD1 on 5 matching bases. CDR1 and CDR2 (germline): SGHAT, FQNNGV. Trimming took off 5 bases at V and 1 base at J, with 11 bases between the two ends. The CDR3 is made up of 14 amino acids. The chain's CDR3 is CASSPGPQNTEAFF. Here the CDR3 DNA reads TGTGCCAGCAGCCCGGGACCGCAGAACACTGAAGCTTTCTTT.

This chain links TRBV5-1 with TRBJ2-7; D gene unclear. Trimming removed 0 bases at V and 3 bases at J, with 10 bases between. The V gene's germline CDR1 is SGHRS and CDR2 YFSETQ. The CDR3 is 14 amino acids. The CDR3 bases are TGCGCCAGCAGCTTGGCAGGTAAATACTACGAGCAGTACTTC. It codes for CASSLAGKYYEQYF.

V usage is TRBV7-9 and J usage is TRBJ1-5; D remains unclear. Per germline, CDR1 SEHNR and CDR2 FQNEAQ (reference sequence). The CDR3 runs to 14 residues. V lost 3 bases, J lost 7 bases, and 13 bases lay in between. The CDR3, as DNA: TGTGCCAGCAGCTTGGGGAGTGAGTACCAGCCCCAGCATTTT. This codes for CASSLGSEYQPQHF.

The chain links TRBV28 to TRBJ2-5, with a possible D match to TRBD1 (5 bases). Trimming cost V 2 bases and J 7 bases, with 11 bases left between them. Per the germline V gene, CDR1 is MDHEN and CDR2 is SYDVKM. The CDR3 spans 13 residues. In DNA form, the CDR3 reads TGTGCCAGCAGTTTAGGGCCAGGGTGGACCCAGTACTTC. Translating gives CASSLGPGWTQYF.

This chain connects TRBV10-3 to TRBJ2-3, with D hard to call. V was shortened by 0 bases and J by 5 bases, with 9 bases between the two germline ends. Germline V gene lookup returns CDR1 ENHRY and CDR2 SYGVKD. The CDR3 covers 14 residues. CDR3 in amino acids: CAISESAVEDTQYF. The CDR3 DNA follows: TGTGCCATCAGTGAGTCGGCGGTTGAAGATACGCAGTATTTT.

The V and J genes are TRBV2 and TRBJ2-2; 8 nucleotides match TRBD1. V gave up 9 bases and J gave up 6 bases; unmatched junction bases: 9. The length of the CDR3 is 14 residues. The germline V gene has CDR1 SNHLY and CDR2 FYNNEI. CDR3 loop: CARGQGGRAGELFF. CDR3 bases: TGTGCCAGAGGACAGGGAGGCCGGGCCGGGGAGCTGTTTTTT.

The chain has TRBV7-3 and TRBJ2-1; D is uncertain. Germline CDR1 is SGHTA and CDR2 is FQGTGA. V dropped 0 bases and J dropped 5 bases, with 8 bases sitting between them. This CDR3 is built from 14 residues. CDR3 sequence (DNA): TGTGCCAGCAGCTTAACTCGGTCGGACAATGAGCAGTTCTTC. It encodes CASSLTRSDNEQFF.

The chain is built from TRBV28 and TRBJ1-1; no firm D call. Looked up from germline, CDR1 is MDHEN and CDR2 is SYDVKM. This CDR3 has 14 amino acids. V gave up 2 bases and J gave up 0 bases, with 7 bases separating them. The CDR3 region has the DNA TGTGCCAGCAGTTTACGGTACATGAACACTGAAGCTTTCTTT. Translating it yields CASSLRYMNTEAFF.

The chain couples TRBV28 to TRBJ2-3; maybe TRBD2 (6 bases). Trimming took off 4 bases at V and 0 bases at J, with 14 bases between the two ends. CDR1 and CDR2 from the germline V gene are MDHEN and SYDVKM. The CDR3 runs 16 residues. CDR3 bases: TGTGCCAGCAGTTCGAGCGGAGGGACTAGCACAGATACGCAGTATTTT. It specifies CASSSSGGTSTDTQYF.

This clone was seen a single time. The V call is TRBV19, the J call TRBJ2-3; 8 nucleotides agree with TRBD2. CDR1 LNHDA and CDR2 SQIVND come from the germline V gene (reference sequence). There are 13 residues in the CDR3. V shed 8 bases and J 5 bases; nucleotides not matched to a gene: 6. The CDR3 bases are TGTGCCAGTCAGCGGGAGTCGAGAGATACGCAGTATTTT. Its protein is CASQRESRDTQYF.

This clone has more than one count but fewer than ten. The chain couples TRBV6-1 to TRBJ1-2; D is unresolved. From germline, CDR1 is MNHNS and CDR2 SASEGT. Trimming cost V 5 bases and J 8 bases, with 18 bases left between them. The CDR3 is made up of 14 amino acids. The CDR3 sequence: CASSPWSPGRGYTF. The CDR3 bases are TGTGCCAGCAGTCCCTGGTCGCCCGGCAGGGGCTACACCTTC.

The chain has TRBV5-4 and TRBJ2-3, with TRBD2 matching over 7 bases. V shed 2 bases and J 6 bases; nucleotides not matched to a gene: 12. CDR3 length: 16 amino acids. Germline-derived CDR1 and CDR2 are SGHNT and YYREEE (reference sequence). CDR3 in amino acids: CASSLPFGEGRDTQYF. Written as DNA, the CDR3 is TGTGCCAGCAGCTTACCTTTTGGGGAGGGAAGGGATACGCAGTATTTT.

The chain is built from TRBV6-6 and TRBJ1-2; tentatively, D is TRBD1 (6 bases). CDR1 is MNHNY and CDR2 is SVGAGI in the germline V gene (reference sequence). CDR3 length equals 12 residues. V lost 7 bases and J 2 bases, leaving 8 bases between the germline ends. CDR3 amino acids: CASKGGNYGYTF. DNA of the CDR3: TGTGCCAGCAAAGGGGGGAACTATGGCTACACCTTC.

This chain links TRBV6-6 with TRBJ2-5; D remains ambiguous. The end of the DNA is better explained by TRBJ2-7, so the J call may be wrong. The germline V gene encodes CDR1 MNHNY and CDR2 SVGAGI (reference sequence). The CDR3 contains 14 residues. DNA for the CDR3: TGTGCCAGCAGTTCAACAACAGAAAGTGACGAGCAGTACTTC. Translating gives CASSSTTESDEQYF.

The CDR3 coding sequence is TGTGCCTGGAGCTTATTAGATGAGCAGTACTTC. Amino acids: CAWSLLDEQYF. V is TRBV30 and J is TRBJ2-7; D not resolved. The CDR3 has 11 amino acids. The germline V gene encodes CDR1 GTSNPN and CDR2 SVGIG (reference sequence). Trimming left V 3 bases short and J 7 bases short, with 10 bases between.